This T cell receptor (beta chain) was obtained from a study of blood T cell repertoires in COVID-19. Study-wide context: Samples of COVID-19 (acute and convalescent) were obtained from the United States, Italy and Spain.

Original analysis: By means of reference gene primer amplification, nucleated cell counts were estimated. Profiling relied on immunoSEQ multiplex PCR, and the TCRdb table lists in-frame clones only, not all of them. V and J calls and clone size follow that table, whereas D and trimming were derived from the DNA. Of about 260,000 clones in the sample, roughly 86% were seen once. Per the germline V gene, CDR1 is LNHDA and CDR2 is SQIVND (reference sequence). V dropped 6 bases and J dropped 1; count of bases not matched to a gene: 13. The CDR3 runs 17 residues. Sample: peripheral blood. The clonotype originates from a human donor in a cohort sampled during active COVID-19. This chain uses TRBV19 with TRBJ2-7; 9 positions agree with TRBD1. The CDR3 loop reads CASSFTSGTGTSYEQYF. The DNA for the CDR3 is TGTGCCAGTAGCTTTACCTCCGGGACAGGGACATCCTACGAGCAGTACTTC.